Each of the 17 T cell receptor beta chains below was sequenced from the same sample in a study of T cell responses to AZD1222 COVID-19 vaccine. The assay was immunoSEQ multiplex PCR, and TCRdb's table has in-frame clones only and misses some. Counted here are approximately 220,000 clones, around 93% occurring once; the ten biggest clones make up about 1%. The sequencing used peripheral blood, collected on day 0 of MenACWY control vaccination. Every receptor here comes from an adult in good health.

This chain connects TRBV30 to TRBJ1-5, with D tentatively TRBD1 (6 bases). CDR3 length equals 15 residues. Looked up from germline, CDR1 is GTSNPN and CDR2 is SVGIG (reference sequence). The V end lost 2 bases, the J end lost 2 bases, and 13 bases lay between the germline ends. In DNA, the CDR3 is TGTGCCTGGAGTTTGTTTACAGGGCGCAATCAGCCCCAGCATTTT. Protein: CAWSLFTGRNQPQHF.

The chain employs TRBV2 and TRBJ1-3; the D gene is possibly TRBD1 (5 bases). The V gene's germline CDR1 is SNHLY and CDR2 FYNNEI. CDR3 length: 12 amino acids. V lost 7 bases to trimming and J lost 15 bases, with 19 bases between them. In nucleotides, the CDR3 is TGTGCCAGCACTTACGAGGGGACGTCTCCATATTTT. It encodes CASTYEGTSPYF.

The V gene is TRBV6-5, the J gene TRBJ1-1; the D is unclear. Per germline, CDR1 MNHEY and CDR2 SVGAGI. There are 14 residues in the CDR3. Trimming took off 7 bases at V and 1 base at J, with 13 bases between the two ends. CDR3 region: CASIRPNPNTEAFF. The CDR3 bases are TGTGCCAGCATCCGACCGAACCCGAACACTGAAGCTTTCTTT.

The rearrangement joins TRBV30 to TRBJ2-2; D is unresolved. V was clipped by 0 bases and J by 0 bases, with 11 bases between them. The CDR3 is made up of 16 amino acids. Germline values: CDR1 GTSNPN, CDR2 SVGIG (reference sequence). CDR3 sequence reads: CAWSVRGTANTGELFF. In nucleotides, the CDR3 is TGTGCCTGGAGTGTACGCGGAACGGCGAACACCGGGGAGCTGTTTTTT. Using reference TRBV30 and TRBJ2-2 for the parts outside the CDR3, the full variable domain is SQTIHQWPATLVQPVGSPLSLECTVEGTSNPNLYWYRQAAGRGLQLLFYSVGIGQISSEVPQNLSASRPQDRQFILSSKKLLLSDSGFYLCAWSVRGTANTGELFFGEGSRLTVL.

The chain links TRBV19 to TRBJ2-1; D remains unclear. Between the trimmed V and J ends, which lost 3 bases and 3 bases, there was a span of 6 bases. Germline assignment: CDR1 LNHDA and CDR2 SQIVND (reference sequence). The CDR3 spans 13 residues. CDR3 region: CASSMGNYNEQFF. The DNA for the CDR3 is TGTGCCAGTAGTATGGGCAACTACAATGAGCAGTTCTTC.

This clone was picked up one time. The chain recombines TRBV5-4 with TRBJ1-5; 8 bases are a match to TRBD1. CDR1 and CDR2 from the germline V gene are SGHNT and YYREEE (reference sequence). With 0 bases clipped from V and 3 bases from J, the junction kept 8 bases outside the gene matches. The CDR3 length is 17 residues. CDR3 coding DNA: TGTGCCAGCAGCTTGGTGGGGGACAGGTCGATCAATCAGCCCCAGCATTTT. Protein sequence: CASSLVGDRSINQPQHF.

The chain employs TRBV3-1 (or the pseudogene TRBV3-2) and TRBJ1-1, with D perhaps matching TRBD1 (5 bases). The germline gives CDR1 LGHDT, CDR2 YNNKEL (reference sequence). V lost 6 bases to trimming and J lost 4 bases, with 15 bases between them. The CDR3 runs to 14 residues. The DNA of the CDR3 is TGTGCCAGCAGGGCCTCGGCGGGGGGCACTGAAGCTTTCTTT. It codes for CASRASAGGTEAFF.

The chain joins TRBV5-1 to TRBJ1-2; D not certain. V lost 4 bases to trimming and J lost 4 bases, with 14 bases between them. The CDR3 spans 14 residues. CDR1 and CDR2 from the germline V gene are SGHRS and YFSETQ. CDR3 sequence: CASSPGRSLYGYTF. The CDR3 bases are TGCGCCAGCAGCCCTGGACGTTCCCTCTATGGCTACACCTTC. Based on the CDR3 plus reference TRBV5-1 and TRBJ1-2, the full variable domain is KAGVTQTPRYLIKTRGQQVTLSCSPISGHRSVSWYQQTPGQGLQFLFEYFSETQRNKGNFPGRFSGRQFSNSRSEMNVSTLELGDSALYLCASSPGRSLYGYTFGSGTRLTVV.

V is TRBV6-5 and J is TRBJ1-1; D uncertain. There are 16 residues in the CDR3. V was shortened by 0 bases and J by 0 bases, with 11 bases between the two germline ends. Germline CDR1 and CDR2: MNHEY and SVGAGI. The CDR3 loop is CASSYSSGIMNTEAFF. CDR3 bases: TGTGCCAGCAGTTACTCGTCCGGGATTATGAACACTGAAGCTTTCTTT.

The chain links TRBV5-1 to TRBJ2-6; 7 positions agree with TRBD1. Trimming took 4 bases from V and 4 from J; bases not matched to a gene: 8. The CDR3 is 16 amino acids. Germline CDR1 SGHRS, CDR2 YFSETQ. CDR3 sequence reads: CASSPSTGSGANVLTF. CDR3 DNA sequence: TGCGCCAGCAGCCCTTCGACAGGGTCCGGGGCCAACGTCCTGACTTTC.

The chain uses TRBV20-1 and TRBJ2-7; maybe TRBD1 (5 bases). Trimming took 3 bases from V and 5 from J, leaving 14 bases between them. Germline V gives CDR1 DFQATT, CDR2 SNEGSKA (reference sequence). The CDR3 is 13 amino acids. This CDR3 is CSASGSGFHEQYF. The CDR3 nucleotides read TGCAGTGCTAGTGGTTCAGGGTTCCACGAGCAGTACTTC.

For the CDR3, the DNA is TGTGCCAGTAGTAGGGCCGGGACGGGAAACACTGAAGCTTTCTTT. This encodes CASSRAGTGNTEAFF. The genes are TRBV19 and TRBJ1-1; D possibly corresponds to TRBD1 (5 bases). Germline CDR1 is LNHDA and CDR2 is SQIVND (reference sequence). Between the trimmed V and J ends, which lost 4 bases and 2 bases, there was a span of 14 bases. The CDR3 length is 15 residues.

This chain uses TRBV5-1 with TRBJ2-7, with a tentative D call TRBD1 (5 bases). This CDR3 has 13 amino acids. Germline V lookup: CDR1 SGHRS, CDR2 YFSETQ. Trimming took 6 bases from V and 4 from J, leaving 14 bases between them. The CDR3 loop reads CASNQGDGYEQYF. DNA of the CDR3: TGCGCCAGCAATCAGGGTGACGGTTACGAGCAGTACTTC.

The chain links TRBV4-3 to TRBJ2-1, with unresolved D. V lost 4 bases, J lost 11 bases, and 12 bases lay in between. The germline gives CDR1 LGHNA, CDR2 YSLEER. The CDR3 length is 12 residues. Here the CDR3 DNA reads TGCGCCAGCAGCCTTGGAATGGGTCAGCAGTTCTTC. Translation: CASSLGMGQQFF.

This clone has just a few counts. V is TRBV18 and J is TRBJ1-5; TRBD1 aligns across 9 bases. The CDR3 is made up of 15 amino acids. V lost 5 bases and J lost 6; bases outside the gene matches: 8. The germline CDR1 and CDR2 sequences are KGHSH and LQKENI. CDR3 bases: TGTGCCAGCTCAGCTGGACAGGGGCTATCTCAGCCCCAGCATTTT. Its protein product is CASSAGQGLSQPQHF.

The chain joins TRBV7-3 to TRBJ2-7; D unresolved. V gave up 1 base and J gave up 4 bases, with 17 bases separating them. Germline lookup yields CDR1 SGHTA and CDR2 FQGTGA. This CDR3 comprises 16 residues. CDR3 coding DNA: TGTGCCAGCAGCTTAAACTCGGACGGACCCTATTACGAGCAGTACTTC. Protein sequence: CASSLNSDGPYYEQYF.

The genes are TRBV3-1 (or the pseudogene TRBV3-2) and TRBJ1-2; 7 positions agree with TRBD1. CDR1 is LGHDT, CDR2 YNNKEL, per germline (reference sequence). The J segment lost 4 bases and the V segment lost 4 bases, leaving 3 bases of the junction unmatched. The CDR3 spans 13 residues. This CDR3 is CASSRDSTYGYTF. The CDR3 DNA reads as TGTGCCAGCAGCCGGGACAGTACCTATGGCTACACCTTC.